This T cell receptor (beta chain) derives from a study of Graves' ophthalmopathy and Graves' hyperthyroidism. Study-level background: Peripheral blood was obtained at first diagnosis, ahead of any treatment.

None of the included patients had other autoimmune diseases, uncontrolled infections, pregnancy or lactation, as these led to exclusion. Study results and limitations: Ophthalmopathy cases were distinguished from stable hyperthyroidism by a 13-signature model, reaching about 90% sensitivity and around 77% specificity.

With 6 bases removed from V and 3 bases from J, the gap between germline ends came to 17 bases. This CDR3 region has 15 residues. Germline V gene lookup returns CDR1 SGHVS and CDR2 FQNEAQ. RNA transcripts were the source from which TCR beta CDR3 regions were amplified. HTBI-primed first-round RT-PCR preceded second-round multiplex PCR. TCRdb reprocessed the multiplex PCR reads via MiXCR and lists one record per CDR3 protein. The sample has about 400,000 distinct CDR3 sequences; 15% are singletons. This clonotype was observed many times. Its antigen is not identified. V is TRBV7-8 and J is TRBJ2-5; D is perhaps TRBD1 (8 bases). Sequencing used peripheral blood. The sequence was obtained from a woman between 18 and 29 years old with stable Graves' hyperthyroidism. Written as DNA, the CDR3 is TGTGCCAGCAGAAACGGACAGGGAGGGGAAGAGACCCAGTACTTC. It is translated as CASRNGQGGEETQYF.